This TCR beta chain was profiled in a study of blood T cell repertoires in COVID-19. Turning to the study itself: The United States, Italy and Spain were the sources of the acute and convalescent COVID-19 samples.

Recruits, aged about 18 to 90 years, lived in 25 or so US areas. Recovery among Cohort 3 donors was established by two negative PCRs, clearance, or symptom resolution. The assay was immunoSEQ multiplex PCR, and TCRdb's table has in-frame clones only and misses some. The sample carries approximately 300,000 clones, around 87% recorded once. The source material was PBMCs or T cells enriched from blood (not recorded which). The receptor comes from a woman in her twenties or thirties who had recovered from COVID-19.

CDR3 nucleotides: TGCGCCAGCAGCACAATACTAGCGGGGGGCGGAGAGACCCAGTACTTC. It codes for CASSTILAGGGETQYF. V usage is TRBV5-1 and J usage is TRBJ2-5, with TRBD2 matching over 12 bases. From germline, CDR1 is SGHRS and CDR2 YFSETQ. V dropped 4 bases and J dropped 4; count of bases not matched to a gene: 8. This CDR3 spans 16 amino acids.